Following are 14 T cell receptor beta chains from one sample sequenced in a study of vaccination effects on CD4 cells after COVID-19 (dated by TCRdb to between 2021 and 2024). In the ViraFEST assay, PBMC were stimulated with viral peptide pools, and TCR sequencing was then used to find antigen-specific CD4+ T cell clonotypes based on their expansion. After approximately 11 days of culture, CD4+ T cells were isolated with the EasySep CD4+ T cell isolation kit. These receptors are not linked to any known antigen. Preparation of the library involved the immunoSEQ multiplex PCR assay. TCRdb retrieved this table from immuneACCESS and kept in-frame rearrangements only. Not all clones are present; in checked studies, unresolved V genes account for under half, and no reason is known for the remainder. The sample profile shows just over 30,000 clones; roughly 62% of them were found once. Of the sample, around 30% falls within the top ten clones.

Sequenced material: CD4+ T cells from PBMCs cultured with HCoV-229E spike peptides, taken before COVID-19 vaccination. Interpreted using the paper, the cell subset or site label stands for: HCoV-229E spike overlapping peptide pool stimulation. These receptors were collected from a human donor who received a COVID-19 vaccine.

In this sample, this clone turned up once. The rearrangement uses TRBV25-1 and TRBJ1-1; D is uncertain. V lost 1 base, J lost 7 bases, and 13 bases lay in between. Germline V gene sequence: CDR1 MGHDK, CDR2 SYGVNS. The length of the CDR3 is 14 residues. The chain's CDR3 is CASSEWAGSGEAFF. In DNA, the CDR3 is TGTGCCAGCAGTGAATGGGCGGGAAGCGGTGAAGCTTTCTTT.

The chain is built from TRBV5-1 and TRBJ2-3, with 8 bases identical to TRBD2. V lost 0 bases to trimming and J lost 3 bases; unmatched junction nucleotides: 9. The CDR3 sequence is 17 residues long. Germline CDR1 is SGHRS and CDR2 is YFSETQ. CDR3 protein: CASSLVFVGGATDTQYF. The CDR3 coding sequence is TGCGCCAGCAGCTTGGTATTCGTCGGGGGGGCGACAGATACGCAGTATTTT.

V and J are TRBV10-3 and TRBJ2-7, with 11 bases fitting TRBD1. Trimming removed 6 bases from V and 6 bases from J; junction bases left unmatched: 10. CDR1 is ENHRY and CDR2 is SYGVKD in the germline V gene. This CDR3 contains 15 residues. The CDR3 spells CAIRRSGQGGGEQYF. The CDR3 DNA reads as TGTGCCATCAGGAGGTCGGGACAGGGGGGAGGCGAGCAGTACTTC.

The rearrangement links TRBV27 to TRBJ2-7; D possibly uses TRBD1 or TRBD2 (5 bases each). The CDR3 contains 15 residues. The germline V gene encodes CDR1 MNHEY and CDR2 SMNVEV (reference sequence). V lost 4 bases to trimming and J lost 0 bases, with 13 bases between them. The CDR3 protein is CASSSQGAISYEQYF. CDR3 DNA: TGTGCCAGCAGTTCCCAGGGAGCGATCTCCTACGAGCAGTACTTC.

The rearrangement joins TRBV5-6 to TRBJ2-3; a weak D match, TRBD2 (5 bases). V was cut by 0 bases and J by 2 bases, with 13 bases left in between. Germline-derived CDR1 and CDR2 are SGHDT and YYEEEE. The CDR3 spans 16 residues. In DNA form, the CDR3 reads TGTGCCAGCAGCTTGGCGCAGACTACCCCCACAGATACGCAGTATTTT. It is translated as CASSLAQTTPTDTQYF.

The chain combines TRBV5-1 with TRBJ1-1; D remains ambiguous. The V gene lost 0 bases and the J gene lost 2 bases, with 8 bases spanning the gap. Germline V gene sequence: CDR1 SGHRS, CDR2 YFSETQ. This CDR3 comprises 14 residues. The CDR3 protein is CASSLDGFNTEAFF. CDR3 DNA sequence: TGCGCCAGCAGCTTGGACGGTTTTAACACTGAAGCTTTCTTT.

The genes are TRBV5-1 and TRBJ2-7; 7 bases align to TRBD1. CDR1 SGHRS and CDR2 YFSETQ come from the germline V gene. V trimming: 3 bases; J trimming: 0 bases; junction bases outside the gene matches: 6. CDR3 length equals 15 residues. The CDR3 region has the DNA TGCGCCAGCAGCTCGCCGGGACAGAGCTCCTACGAGCAGTACTTC. Its translation is CASSSPGQSSYEQYF.

The table lists this clone with a few counts. The chain joins TRBV4-2 to TRBJ2-5; 10 positions agree with TRBD2. The CDR3 extends over 18 amino acids. Losses at the gene ends were 0 bases for V and 1 base for J; bases not matched to a gene: 8. Per the germline V gene, CDR1 is LGHNA and CDR2 is YNFKEQ. The CDR3: CASSQEISGLAIQETQYF. In nucleotides, the CDR3 is TGTGCCAGCAGCCAAGAGATATCGGGACTAGCGATCCAAGAGACCCAGTACTTC.

The chain uses TRBV5-1 and TRBJ2-7; TRBD1 matches at 7 bases. This CDR3 is built from 17 residues. Trimming took 7 bases from V and 1 from J; bases not matched to a gene: 17. Germline V gene data show CDR1 as SGHRS and CDR2 as YFSETQ. In nucleotides, the CDR3 is TGCGCCAGCCGACCCTTTGGACAGGCGGTAGCGTCCTACGAGCAGTACTTC. Translated, it gives CASRPFGQAVASYEQYF. Looking up the rest from reference TRBV5-1 and TRBJ2-7 gives the full variable domain: KAGVTQTPRYLIKTRGQQVTLSCSPISGHRSVSWYQQTPGQGLQFLFEYFSETQRNKGNFPGRFSGRQFSNSRSEMNVSTLELGDSALYLCASRPFGQAVASYEQYFGPGTRLTVT.

This clone has just one count. V and J are TRBV18 and TRBJ2-4, with TRBD1 identical over 9 bases. CDR3 length: 14 amino acids. Germline V gives CDR1 KGHSH, CDR2 LQKENI. V was clipped by 3 bases and J by 6 bases; unmatched bases: 3. Here the CDR3 reads CASSPPGQGNIQYF. CDR3 nucleotide sequence: TGTGCCAGCTCACCGCCGGGACAGGGAAACATTCAGTACTTC.

This clone was seen only a few times. The J gene is TRBJ1-1, the V gene TRBV6-5; 7 bases line up with TRBD1. Germline CDR1 reads MNHEY; CDR2 reads SVGAGI. The length of the CDR3 is 12 residues. After removal of 6 bases from V and 4 bases from J, the junction contained 2 bases not matched to a gene. CDR3 sequence (DNA): TGTGCCAGCAGGACAGGGTTCACTGAAGCTTTCTTT. Translation gives CASRTGFTEAFF.

The rearrangement links TRBV13 to TRBJ1-6; D remains ambiguous. Germline V gene data show CDR1 as PRHDT and CDR2 as FYEKMQ (reference sequence). V lost 0 bases, J lost 5 bases, and 17 bases lay in between. The CDR3 has 18 amino acids. The CDR3 DNA follows: TGTGCCAGCAGCTTAGGTTCGGTGTGGGCGGATAATAATTCACCCCTCCACTTT. Protein sequence: CASSLGSVWADNNSPLHF.

V is TRBV5-1 and J is TRBJ1-2; TRBD1 might be the D (5 bases). This CDR3 has 12 residues. Deletions cut 4 bases from V and 4 bases from J, with 8 bases between. The germline gives CDR1 SGHRS, CDR2 YFSETQ. CDR3 sequence: CASSLDSYGYTF. In nucleotides, the CDR3 is TGCGCCAGCAGCCTAGACAGCTATGGCTACACCTTC.

This chain uses TRBV6-5 with TRBJ2-1, with D perhaps given as TRBD1 or TRBD2 (5 bases each). The germline V gene encodes CDR1 MNHEY and CDR2 SVGAGI. Deletions cut 7 bases from V and 3 bases from J, with 13 bases between. The CDR3 is 14 amino acids. The CDR3 nucleotides are TGTGCCAGCACCGGGGCGAGCTTCTACAATGAGCAGTTCTTC. This translates into CASTGASFYNEQFF.